Each of the 11 T cell receptor beta chains below was sequenced from the same sample in a study of T-cell reconstitution after alpha-beta-depleted transplantation in children. Unique molecular identifiers tagged the TCRbeta library. TCRdb reanalysed the PCR reads using MiXCR and keeps one entry per CDR3 protein. The sample shows some 500,000 distinct CDR3 sequences, 32% of them seen only once. The sequenced sample was PBMCs from the stem cell graft donor, obtained from the stem cell graft. These receptors all stem from a human donor who donated a stem cell graft to a child with aplastic anemia.

In this sample, this clonotype turned up a few times. The chain is built from TRBV30 and TRBJ2-7, with 8 positions matching TRBD2. The J segment lost 2 bases and the V segment lost 3 bases, leaving 9 bases of the junction unmatched. Per the germline V gene, CDR1 is GTSNPN and CDR2 is SVGIG (reference sequence). This CDR3 has 15 residues. The DNA for the CDR3 is TGTGCCTGGAGCGGGGGGGTCGACAGGACCTACGAGCAGTACTTC. Residues: CAWSGGVDRTYEQYF.

The chain has TRBV4-1 and TRBJ2-1; TRBD2 might be the D (6 bases). The germline CDR1 and CDR2 sequences are MGHRA and YSYEKL. The CDR3 sequence is 17 residues long. V was trimmed by 0 bases and J by 1 base, leaving 13 bases between them. CDR3 in DNA: TGCGCCAGCAGCCAAGATCTAGCGCGAGCATCCTACAATGAGCAGTTCTTC. Protein: CASSQDLARASYNEQFF.

This clonotype was recorded a few times. V usage is TRBV30 and J usage is TRBJ1-1, with a weak D call TRBD1 (6 bases). This CDR3 region has 14 residues. The germline CDR1 and CDR2 sequences are GTSNPN and SVGIG (reference sequence). Between the trimmed V and J ends, which lost 3 bases and 3 bases, there was a span of 14 bases. The CDR3: CAWRRDRSYTEAFF. CDR3 DNA sequence: TGTGCCTGGAGACGAGACAGGTCCTACACTGAAGCTTTCTTT. The whole variable domain, remainder taken from reference TRBV30 and TRBJ1-1, is SQTIHQWPATLVQPVGSPLSLECTVEGTSNPNLYWYRQAAGRGLQLLFYSVGIGQISSEVPQNLSASRPQDRQFILSSKKLLLSDSGFYLCAWRRDRSYTEAFFGQGTRLTVV.

This chain uses TRBV5-1 with TRBJ2-3, with D possibly matching TRBD2 (6 bases). CDR1 is SGHRS and CDR2 is YFSETQ in the germline V gene. The length of the CDR3 is 20 residues. V lost 0 bases, J lost 1 base, and 24 bases lay in between. CDR3 nucleotides: TGCGCCAGCAGCTTGGTCATCGGGGGATCTCGGACACTGGGCACAGATACGCAGTATTTT. It is translated as CASSLVIGGSRTLGTDTQYF.

The rearrangement joins TRBV29-1 to TRBJ1-4; D unresolved. V lost 8 bases to trimming and J lost 0 bases, with 4 bases between them. The germline V gene encodes CDR1 SQVTM and CDR2 ANQGSEA. The CDR3 length is 11 residues. The CDR3 region has the DNA TGCAGCTATGCAACTAATGAAAAACTGTTTTTT. It encodes CSYATNEKLFF.

This clonotype showed up just a few times. Here the CDR3 DNA reads TGTGCCAGCAGTCGACAGGGGGTCGGCTACACCTTC. It encodes CASSRQGVGYTF. The chain has TRBV12-3 or TRBV12-4 and TRBJ1-2, with 9 bases lining up with TRBD1. This CDR3 contains 12 residues. Trimming took 5 bases from V and 8 from J; bases not matched to a gene: 3.

The V and J genes are TRBV18 and TRBJ1-4, with D possibly being TRBD1 (6 bases). Germline CDR1 KGHSH, CDR2 LQKENI. The length of the CDR3 is 14 residues. Trimming removed 1 base from V and 6 bases from J, with 9 bases in between. The DNA of the CDR3 is TGTGCCAGCTCACCACGGGGGCTGGATGAAAAACTGTTTTTT. This translates into CASSPRGLDEKLFF.

This clonotype showed up just a few times. The V and J genes are TRBV20-1 and TRBJ2-5; 7 nucleotides align to TRBD1. Germline CDR1 reads DFQATT; CDR2 reads SNEGSKA (reference sequence). This CDR3 region has 11 residues. Losses at the gene ends were 5 bases for V and 5 bases for J; bases not matched to a gene: 2. Here the CDR3 DNA reads TGCAGTGCTCCCAGGGGGGAGACCCAGTACTTC. The encoded protein is CSAPRGETQYF.

The V and J genes are TRBV20-1 and TRBJ1-1; D possibly corresponds to TRBD1 (6 bases). From germline, CDR1 is DFQATT and CDR2 SNEGSKA (reference sequence). V was clipped by 2 bases and J by 1 base, with 8 bases between them. The CDR3 is 13 amino acids. The CDR3 nucleotides are TGCAGTGCTAGAAGGACAGAGAACACTGAAGCTTTCTTT. The encoded protein is CSARRTENTEAFF.

In its sample, this clonotype was seen a few times. The V and J genes are TRBV6-1 and TRBJ1-1, with D unclear. V lost 6 bases, J lost 2 bases, and 13 bases lay in between. Germline V gives CDR1 MNHNS, CDR2 SASEGT. The length of the CDR3 is 14 residues. CDR3 sequence (DNA): TGTGCCAGCAGCCGATCGGACCGAAACACTGAAGCTTTCTTT. This translates into CASSRSDRNTEAFF.

The chain combines TRBV7-2 with TRBJ2-1, with TRBD1 as a possible D gene (6 bases). V lost 3 bases to trimming and J lost 0 bases, with 12 bases between them. The CDR3 is 16 amino acids. Germline V gene data show CDR1 as SGHTA and CDR2 as FQGNSA. The CDR3 spells CASSFTGWGSYNEQFF. In DNA, the CDR3 is TGTGCCAGCAGCTTTACAGGGTGGGGCTCCTACAATGAGCAGTTCTTC.